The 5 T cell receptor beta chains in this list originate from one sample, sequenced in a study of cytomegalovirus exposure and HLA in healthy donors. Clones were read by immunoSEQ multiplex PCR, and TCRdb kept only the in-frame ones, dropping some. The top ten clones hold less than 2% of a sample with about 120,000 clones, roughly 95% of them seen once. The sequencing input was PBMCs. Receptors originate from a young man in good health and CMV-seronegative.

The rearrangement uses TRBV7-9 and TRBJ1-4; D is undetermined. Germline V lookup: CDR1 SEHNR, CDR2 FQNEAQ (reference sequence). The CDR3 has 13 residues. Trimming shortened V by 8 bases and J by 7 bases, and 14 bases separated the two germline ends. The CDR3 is CASAEGGPEKLFF. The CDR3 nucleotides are TGTGCCAGCGCCGAGGGAGGGCCTGAAAAACTGTTTTTT. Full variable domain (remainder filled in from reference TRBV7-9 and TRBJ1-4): DTGVSQNPRHKITKRGQNVTFRCDPISEHNRLYWYRQTLGQGPEFLTYFQNEAQLEKSRLLSDRFSAERPKGSFSTLEIQRTEQGDSAMYLCASAEGGPEKLFFGSGTQLSVL.

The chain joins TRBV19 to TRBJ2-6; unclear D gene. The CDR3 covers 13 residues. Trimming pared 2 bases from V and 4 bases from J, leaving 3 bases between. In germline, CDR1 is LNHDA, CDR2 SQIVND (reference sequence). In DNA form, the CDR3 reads TGTGCCAGTAGTATATCAGGGGCCAACGTCCTGACTTTC. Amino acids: CASSISGANVLTF.

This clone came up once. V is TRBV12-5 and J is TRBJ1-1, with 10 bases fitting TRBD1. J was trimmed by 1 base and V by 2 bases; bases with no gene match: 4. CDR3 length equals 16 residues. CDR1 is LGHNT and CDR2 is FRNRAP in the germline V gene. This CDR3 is CASGLSRDRGNTEAFF. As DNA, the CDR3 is TGTGCTAGTGGTTTGTCCCGGGACAGGGGGAACACTGAAGCTTTCTTT.

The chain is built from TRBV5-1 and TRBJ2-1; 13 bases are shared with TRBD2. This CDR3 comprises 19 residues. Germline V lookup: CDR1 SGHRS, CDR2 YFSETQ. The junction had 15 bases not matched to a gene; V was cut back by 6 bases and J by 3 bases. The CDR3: CASTPILAGGPWGYNEQFF. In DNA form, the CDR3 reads TGCGCCAGCACCCCTATACTAGCGGGAGGGCCCTGGGGCTACAATGAGCAGTTCTTC.

As DNA, the CDR3 is TGTGCCAGCAGCCTGGGACAGGTGAATGAAAAACTGTTTTTT. Translating it yields CASSLGQVNEKLFF. The chain employs TRBV28 and TRBJ1-4, with 8 bases fitting TRBD1. Germline values: CDR1 MDHEN, CDR2 SYDVKM. The CDR3 covers 14 residues. V lost 6 bases to trimming and J lost 5 bases; unmatched junction nucleotides: 5.